What follows are 13 T cell receptor beta chains derived from one specimen sequenced in a study of cytomegalovirus exposure and HLA in healthy donors. PCR was performed using 60 Vbeta and 13 Jbeta primers. This table comes from immunoSEQ multiplex PCR, and its TCRdb copy is limited to in-frame clones, with some not included. Seen here are 100,000 to 150,000 clones, approximately 80% observed once, and the top ten hold 5% to 7%. What was sequenced was PBMCs. The receptors were sampled from a woman in her thirties or forties in good health and CMV-seropositive.

This clone was detected a few times. This chain connects TRBV7-8 to TRBJ2-1; 14 bases agree with TRBD2. This CDR3 is 15 amino acids long. The germline V gene encodes CDR1 SGHVS and CDR2 FQNEAQ. After removal of 4 bases from V and 9 bases from J, the junction contained 5 bases not matched to a gene. CDR3 loop: CASSSEGTSGGEQFF. Here the CDR3 DNA reads TGTGCCAGCAGCTCCGAAGGGACTAGCGGGGGTGAGCAGTTCTTC.

The table lists this clone with a count of one. V usage is TRBV7-3 and J usage is TRBJ2-7; TRBD1 agrees at 10 bases. The junction had 2 bases not matched to a gene; V was cut back by 2 bases and J by 1 base. There are 15 residues in the CDR3. The germline CDR1 and CDR2 sequences are SGHTA and FQGTGA. DNA of the CDR3: TGTGCCAGCAGCTTAGACAGGGGGCCTTCCTACGAGCAGTACTTC. This codes for CASSLDRGPSYEQYF.

This clone was detected a few times. This chain links TRBV28 with TRBJ2-7, with 10 positions matching TRBD1. CDR3 length: 19 amino acids. Germline CDR1 is MDHEN and CDR2 is SYDVKM. The V segment lost 2 bases and the J segment 0 bases; nucleotides outside the gene matches: 13. The CDR3 region is CASSLPPGQGLEGSYEQYF. The CDR3 DNA follows: TGTGCCAGCAGTTTACCCCCGGGACAGGGGTTGGAAGGCTCCTACGAGCAGTACTTC.

The chain uses TRBV4-1 and TRBJ1-1; TRBD1 is a possible D gene (6 bases). The CDR3 length is 16 residues. V was shortened by 1 base and J by 0 bases, with 12 bases between the two germline ends. In germline, CDR1 is MGHRA, CDR2 YSYEKL. CDR3: CASSQVNREMNTEAFF. The CDR3 DNA follows: TGCGCCAGCAGCCAAGTTAACAGGGAAATGAACACTGAAGCTTTCTTT.

This rearrangement joins TRBV19 to TRBJ1-5; 11 nucleotides align to TRBD1. After removal of 5 bases from V and 3 bases from J, the junction contained 9 bases not matched to a gene. The CDR3 has 17 amino acids. Germline CDR1 LNHDA, CDR2 SQIVND (reference sequence). CDR3 region: CASSSTGGQGVNQPQHF. CDR3 in DNA: TGTGCCAGTAGTTCAACGGGGGGACAGGGGGTCAATCAGCCCCAGCATTTT.

This chain joins TRBV19 and TRBJ2-2; 10 bases are a match to TRBD2. The J segment lost 5 bases and the V segment lost 5 bases, leaving 11 bases of the junction unmatched. The CDR3 runs 17 residues. Per the germline V gene, CDR1 is LNHDA and CDR2 is SQIVND (reference sequence). CDR3 nucleotides: TGTGCCAGTAGTCGCTATCCGGGACTAGCGATTACCGGGGAGCTGTTTTTT. It is translated as CASSRYPGLAITGELFF.

This sequence joins TRBV6-6 and TRBJ1-3; D not resolved. V was shortened by 8 bases and J by 0 bases, with 5 bases between the two germline ends. Germline assignment: CDR1 MNHNY and CDR2 SVGAGI (reference sequence). CDR3 length: 12 amino acids. The CDR3 protein is CASAGSGNTIYF. The CDR3 coding sequence is TGTGCCAGCGCGGGCTCTGGAAACACCATATATTTT.

This clone was detected a few times. The chain employs TRBV6-1 and TRBJ2-7, with 12 bases fitting TRBD1. The CDR3 sequence is 15 residues long. V lost 6 bases and J lost 0; bases outside the gene matches: 3. CDR1 is MNHNS, CDR2 SASEGT, per germline. The CDR3 nucleotides are TGTGCCAGCAGGGGGACAGGGGGCATCTCCTACGAGCAGTACTTC. Its translation: CASRGTGGISYEQYF.

The chain uses TRBV5-8 and TRBJ2-3; tentatively, D is TRBD1 (6 bases). V lost 0 bases and J lost 1, with 9 bases in between. This CDR3 has 15 residues. Germline V gene sequence: CDR1 SGHTS, CDR2 YDEGEE. In DNA, the CDR3 is TGTGCCAGCAGCTTGGTATCAGGGGGCACAGATACGCAGTATTTT. This sequence encodes CASSLVSGGTDTQYF.

This clone was seen a handful of times. The rearrangement links TRBV2 to TRBJ2-7, with TRBD2 identical over 9 bases. Losses at the gene ends were 4 bases for V and 5 bases for J; bases not matched to a gene: 6. Germline values: CDR1 SNHLY, CDR2 FYNNEI. This CDR3 is 14 amino acids long. The chain's CDR3 is CASSVSSGENEQYF. The CDR3 nucleotides are TGTGCCAGCAGTGTTTCTAGCGGGGAAAACGAGCAGTACTTC.

The chain uses TRBV5-4 and TRBJ2-1; 10 bases are a match to TRBD1. In germline, CDR1 is SGHNT, CDR2 YYREEE (reference sequence). This CDR3 is built from 14 residues. With V trimmed by 4 bases and J by 4 bases, 2 bases remained unmatched. CDR3 sequence (DNA): TGTGCCAGCAGCCGGGACAGGGGATACAATGAGCAGTTCTTC. It encodes CASSRDRGYNEQFF. Based on the CDR3 plus reference TRBV5-4 and TRBJ2-1, the full variable domain is ETGVTQSPTHLIKTRGQQVTLRCSSQSGHNTVSWYQQALGQGPQFIFQYYREEENGRGNFPPRFSGLQFPNYSSELNVNALELDDSALYLCASSRDRGYNEQFFGPGTRLTVL.

The chain couples TRBV4-1 to TRBJ2-7, with 13 nucleotides matching TRBD2. Germline values: CDR1 MGHRA, CDR2 YSYEKL. The CDR3 spans 17 residues. Trimming removed 0 bases from V and 2 bases from J; junction bases left unmatched: 4. The CDR3 spells CASSQDRLAGGPYEQYF. DNA for the CDR3: TGCGCCAGCAGCCAAGACAGACTAGCGGGAGGCCCCTACGAGCAGTACTTC.

This clone was seen just once. V is TRBV15 and J is TRBJ2-3; D ambiguous. Between the trimmed V and J ends, which lost 0 bases and 6 bases, there was a span of 13 bases. From germline, CDR1 is LNHNV and CDR2 YYDKDF (reference sequence). CDR3 size: 15 residues. CDR3 in amino acids: CATSRDYAPRDTQYF. CDR3 sequence (DNA): TGTGCCACCAGCAGAGATTATGCCCCGCGGGATACGCAGTATTTT. The variable domain in full, with the rest retrieved from reference TRBV15 and TRBJ2-3, is DAMVIQNPRYQVTQFGKPVTLSCSQTLNHNVMYWYQQKSSQAPKLLFHYYDKDFNNEADTPDNFQSRRPNTSFCFLDIRSPGLGDTAMYLCATSRDYAPRDTQYFGPGTRLTVL.